This T cell receptor (beta chain) was sequenced in a study of blood T cell repertoires in COVID-19. TCRdb's table, derived via immunoSEQ multiplex PCR, lists solely in-frame clones and lacks some. The sample gives about 83,000 clones, around nine tenths of which show up once; 15% to 20% is in the top ten. This clone was counted once. The CDR3 sequence is 15 residues long. Per the germline V gene, CDR1 is MNHNY and CDR2 is SVGAGI (reference sequence). The V segment lost 6 bases and the J segment 5 bases; nucleotides outside the gene matches: 9. This TCR derives from a woman at least 80 years old with active or convalescent COVID-19. The sequencing sample was made of peripheral blood. This sequence joins TRBV6-6 and TRBJ1-1; 10 nucleotides match TRBD1. This CDR3 reads CASSRPTGGSTEAFF. The CDR3 coding sequence is TGTGCCAGCAGCCGACCGACAGGGGGCTCTACTGAAGCTTTCTTT.